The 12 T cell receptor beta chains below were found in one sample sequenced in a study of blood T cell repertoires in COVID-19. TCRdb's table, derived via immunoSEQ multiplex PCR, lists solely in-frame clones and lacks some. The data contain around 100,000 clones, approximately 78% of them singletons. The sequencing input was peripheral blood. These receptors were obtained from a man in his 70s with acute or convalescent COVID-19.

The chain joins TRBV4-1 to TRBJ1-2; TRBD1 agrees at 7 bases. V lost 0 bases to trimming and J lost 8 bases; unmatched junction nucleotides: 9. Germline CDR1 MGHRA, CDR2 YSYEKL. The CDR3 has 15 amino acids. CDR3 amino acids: CASSQEASTGRGYTF. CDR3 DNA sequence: TGCGCCAGCAGCCAAGAGGCCTCGACAGGGCGCGGCTACACCTTC.

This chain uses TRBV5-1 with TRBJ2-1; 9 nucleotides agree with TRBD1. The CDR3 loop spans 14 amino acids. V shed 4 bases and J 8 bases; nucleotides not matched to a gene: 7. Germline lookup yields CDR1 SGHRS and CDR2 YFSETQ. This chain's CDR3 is CASSRGDRVDEQFF. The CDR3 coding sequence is TGCGCCAGCAGCAGAGGGGACAGGGTTGATGAGCAGTTCTTC. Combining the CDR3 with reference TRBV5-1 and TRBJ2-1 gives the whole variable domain KAGVTQTPRYLIKTRGQQVTLSCSPISGHRSVSWYQQTPGQGLQFLFEYFSETQRNKGNFPGRFSGRQFSNSRSEMNVSTLELGDSALYLCASSRGDRVDEQFFGPGTRLTVL.

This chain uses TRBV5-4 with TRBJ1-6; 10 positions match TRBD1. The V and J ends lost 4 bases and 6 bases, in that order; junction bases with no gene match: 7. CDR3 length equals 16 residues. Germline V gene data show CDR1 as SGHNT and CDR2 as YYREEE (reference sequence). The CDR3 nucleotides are TGTGCCAGCAGCCTCCGGGACAGGGGTCCTAATTCACCCCTCCACTTT. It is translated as CASSLRDRGPNSPLHF.

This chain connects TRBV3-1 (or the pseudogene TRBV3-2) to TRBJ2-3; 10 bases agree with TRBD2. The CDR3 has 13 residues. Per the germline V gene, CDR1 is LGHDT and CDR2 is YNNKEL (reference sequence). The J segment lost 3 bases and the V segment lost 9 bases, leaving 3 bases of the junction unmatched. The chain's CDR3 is CASSLAGTDTQYF. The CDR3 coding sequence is TGTGCCAGTTCACTAGCGGGAACAGATACGCAGTATTTT.

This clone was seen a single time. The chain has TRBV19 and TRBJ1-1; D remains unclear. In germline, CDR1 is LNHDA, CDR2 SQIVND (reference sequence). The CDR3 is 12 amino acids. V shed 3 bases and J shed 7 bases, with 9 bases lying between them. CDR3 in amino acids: CASSISRGEAFF. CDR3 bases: TGTGCCAGTAGTATTTCCCGAGGTGAAGCTTTCTTT. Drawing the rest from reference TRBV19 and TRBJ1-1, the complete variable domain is DGGITQSPKYLFRKEGQNVTLSCEQNLNHDAMYWYRQDPGQGLRLIYYSQIVNDFQKGDIAEGYSVSREKKESFPLTVTSAQKNPTAFYLCASSISRGEAFFGQGTRLTVV.

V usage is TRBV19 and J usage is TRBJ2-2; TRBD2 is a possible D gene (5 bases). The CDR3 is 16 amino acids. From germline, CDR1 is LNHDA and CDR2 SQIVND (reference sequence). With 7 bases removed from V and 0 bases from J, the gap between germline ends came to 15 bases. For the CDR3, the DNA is TGTGCCAGTACCCCAGGAGGCTCCGCGAACACCGGGGAGCTGTTTTTT. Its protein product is CASTPGGSANTGELFF.

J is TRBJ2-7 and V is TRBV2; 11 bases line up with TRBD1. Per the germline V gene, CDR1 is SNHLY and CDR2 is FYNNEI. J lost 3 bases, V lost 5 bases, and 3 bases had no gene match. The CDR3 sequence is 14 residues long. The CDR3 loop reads CASSRDRGIYEQYF. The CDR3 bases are TGTGCCAGCAGTAGGGACAGGGGGATCTACGAGCAGTACTTC.

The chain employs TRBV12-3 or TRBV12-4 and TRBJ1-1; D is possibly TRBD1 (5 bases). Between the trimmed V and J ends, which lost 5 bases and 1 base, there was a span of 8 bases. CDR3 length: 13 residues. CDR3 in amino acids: CASSTDRNTEAFF. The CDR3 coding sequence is TGTGCCAGCAGTACAGACAGGAACACTGAAGCTTTCTTT.

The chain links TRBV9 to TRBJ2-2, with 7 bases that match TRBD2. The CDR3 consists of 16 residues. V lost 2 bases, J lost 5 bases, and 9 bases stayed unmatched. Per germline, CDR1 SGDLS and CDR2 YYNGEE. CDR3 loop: CASSVSLAVETGELFF. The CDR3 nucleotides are TGTGCCAGCAGCGTGTCGCTAGCGGTAGAAACCGGGGAGCTGTTTTTT.

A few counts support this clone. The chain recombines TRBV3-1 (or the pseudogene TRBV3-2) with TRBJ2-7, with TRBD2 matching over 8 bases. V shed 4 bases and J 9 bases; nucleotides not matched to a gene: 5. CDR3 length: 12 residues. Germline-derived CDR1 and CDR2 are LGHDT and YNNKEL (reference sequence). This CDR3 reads CASSRSGDGQYF. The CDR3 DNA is TGTGCCAGCAGCCGTAGCGGGGACGGGCAGTACTTC.

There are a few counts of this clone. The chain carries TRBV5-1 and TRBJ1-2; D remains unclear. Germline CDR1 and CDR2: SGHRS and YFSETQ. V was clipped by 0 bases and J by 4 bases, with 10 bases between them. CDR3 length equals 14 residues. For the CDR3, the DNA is TGCGCCAGCAGCTTGGAGCAGGTACGCTATGGCTACACCTTC. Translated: CASSLEQVRYGYTF.

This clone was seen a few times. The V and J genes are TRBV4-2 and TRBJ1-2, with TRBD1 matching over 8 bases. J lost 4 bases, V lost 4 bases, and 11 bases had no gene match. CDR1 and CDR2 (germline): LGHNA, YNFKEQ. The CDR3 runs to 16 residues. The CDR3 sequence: CASSPRTGNSGYGYTF. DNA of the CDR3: TGTGCCAGCAGCCCCCGGACAGGGAATTCCGGCTATGGCTACACCTTC.